These 6 T cell receptor beta chains came from one sample sequenced in a study of vaccination and CD4 T cells after COVID-19. These receptors have no known antigen. At the Johns Hopkins FTIC core, DNA taken from cultured CD4+ T cells was sequenced by way of the Oncomine TCR Beta short-read assay. TCRdb reanalysed the PCR reads using MiXCR and keeps one entry per CDR3 protein. The sample shows 10,000 to 15,000 distinct CDR3 sequences, roughly 50% of them seen only once. Treatment noted: approximately nine-day PBMC culture with coronavirus spike peptide pools or control peptides (ViraFEST assay). The sequenced material came from CD4+ T cells from blood, cultured in vitro. These receptors were collected from a human donor who had recovered from COVID-19.

This chain connects TRBV6-1 to TRBJ2-3, with D tentatively TRBD1 (6 bases). The V end was cut by 10 bases, the J end by 4 bases, with 24 bases between. The germline V gene has CDR1 MNHNS and CDR2 SASEGT. This CDR3 has 16 residues. The CDR3 coding sequence is TGTGCCACCGTCTCACAGGGCCCGCAAACTCCAGATACGCAGTATTTT. Translated: CATVSQGPQTPDTQYF.

This clonotype has a handful of counts. The CDR3 DNA reads TGTGCCAGCGGCGTTTCCAGCGGGAGGGCCATGGGGACCCAGTACTTC. Its translation: CASGVSSGRAMGTQYF. The chain employs TRBV28 and TRBJ2-5; 10 bases fit TRBD2. Germline assignment: CDR1 MDHEN and CDR2 SYDVKM. With V trimmed by 8 bases and J by 7 bases, 16 bases remained unmatched. The CDR3 is made up of 16 amino acids.

CDR3 loop: CASSQGYGGAYEQYF. CDR3 DNA sequence: TGTGCCAGCAGTCAGGGGTACGGGGGGGCCTACGAGCAGTACTTC. J is TRBJ2-7 and V is TRBV2, with 8 nucleotides matching TRBD2. Germline CDR1 reads SNHLY; CDR2 reads FYNNEI. J gave up 2 bases and V 5 bases, and 8 bases lay outside the gene matches. There are 15 residues in the CDR3.

J is TRBJ1-6 and V is TRBV19; possible D gene TRBD1, 5 bases. The CDR3 length is 15 residues. Trimming stripped 3 bases from V and 6 bases from J, with 12 bases between. CDR1 and CDR2 (germline): LNHDA, SQIVND (reference sequence). The CDR3: CASSIGRGSNSPLHF. The CDR3, as DNA: TGTGCCAGTAGTATTGGTAGGGGCTCTAATTCACCCCTCCACTTT.

The chain combines TRBV28 with TRBJ1-2; D might be TRBD1 (6 bases). Per germline, CDR1 MDHEN and CDR2 SYDVKM. The CDR3 has 16 amino acids. Trimming cost V 6 bases and J 4 bases, with 21 bases left between them. CDR3 coding DNA: TGTGCCAGCAGCTCTCTCCCGGACAGCCGCTTCTATGGCTACACCTTC. Protein sequence: CASSSLPDSRFYGYTF.

The rearrangement links TRBV28 to TRBJ1-2; 11 bases match TRBD1. The germline V gene encodes CDR1 MDHEN and CDR2 SYDVKM. V shed 8 bases and J 4 bases; nucleotides not matched to a gene: 15. This CDR3 comprises 17 residues. DNA for the CDR3: TGTGCCAGCGTCGGCGGCGGACAGGGGGCAACCTCCTATGGCTACACCTTC. Translation: CASVGGGQGATSYGYTF.